These T cell receptor beta chains were read from a single sample in a study of CD8+CD57+ T cells in acquired aplastic anemia. TCRdb reprocessed the reads with MiXCR, giving one entry per CDR3 protein. The sample includes more than 200,000 distinct CDR3 sequences, about half of them seen just once. Input material: sorted CD4+, CD8+, or CD8+CD57+ T cells (not recorded which) from PBMCs. The receptors were sampled from a human donor with aplastic anemia. CDR3s include the opening cysteine and the closing phenylalanine or tryptophan. D genes are given only for firm matches.

CDR3 protein: CASSFPGPDTQYF
D gene: .
V gene: TRBV12-3/TRBV12-4
J gene: TRBJ2-3

CDR3 protein: CAWARDGHSYEQYF
D gene: .
V gene: TRBV19
J gene: TRBJ2-7

CDR3 protein: CASSAGTSWQYF
D gene: .
V gene: TRBV2
J gene: TRBJ2-7

CDR3 protein: CASSQGEVYGYTF
D gene: .
V gene: TRBV14
J gene: TRBJ1-2

CDR3 protein: CASSVPKGRSEAFF
D gene: .
V gene: TRBV9
J gene: TRBJ1-1

CDR3 protein: CASSLGPGRIYEHF
D gene: .
V gene: TRBV7-9
J gene: TRBJ1-5

CDR3 protein: CASSDLAGVRETQYF
D gene: TRBD2
V gene: TRBV25-1
J gene: TRBJ2-5

CDR3 protein: CASSFGTENYGYTF
D gene: TRBD1
V gene: TRBV28
J gene: TRBJ1-2

CDR3 protein: CASSVIQGNTEAFF
D gene: .
V gene: TRBV7-2
J gene: TRBJ1-1

CDR3 protein: CASRGKGGNTEAFF
D gene: .
V gene: TRBV6-5
J gene: TRBJ1-1

CDR3 protein: CASSTGQGRAFF
D gene: TRBD1
V gene: TRBV6-4
J gene: TRBJ1-1

CDR3 protein: CASSFPGRAIYGYTF
D gene: .
V gene: TRBV12-3/TRBV12-4
J gene: TRBJ1-2

CDR3 protein: CASSQVGDTQYF
D gene: .
V gene: TRBV3-1
J gene: TRBJ2-3

CDR3 protein: CASSLGRGSGGNQPQHF
D gene: .
V gene: TRBV5-1
J gene: TRBJ1-5

CDR3 protein: CASRGLNYGYTF
D gene: .
V gene: TRBV12-3/TRBV12-4
J gene: TRBJ1-2

CDR3 protein: CSARPLAGTEQFF
D gene: TRBD2
V gene: TRBV20-1
J gene: TRBJ2-1

CDR3 protein: CASSIDRGQGKIVQNIQYF
D gene: TRBD1
V gene: TRBV19
J gene: TRBJ2-4

CDR3 protein: CAISERGGQPQHF
D gene: .
V gene: TRBV10-3
J gene: TRBJ1-5

CDR3 protein: CATSRRGGRTDTQYF
D gene: TRBD2
V gene: TRBV15
J gene: TRBJ2-3